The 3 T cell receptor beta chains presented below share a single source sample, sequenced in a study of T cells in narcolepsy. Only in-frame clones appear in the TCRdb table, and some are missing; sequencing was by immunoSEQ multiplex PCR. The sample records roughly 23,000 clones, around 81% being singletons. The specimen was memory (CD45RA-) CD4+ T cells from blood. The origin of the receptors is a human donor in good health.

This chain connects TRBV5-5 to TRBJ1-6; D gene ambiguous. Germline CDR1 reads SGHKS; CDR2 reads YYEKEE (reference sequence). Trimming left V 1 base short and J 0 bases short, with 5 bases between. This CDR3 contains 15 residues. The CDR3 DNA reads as TGTGCCAGCAGCTTGCTTCTCTCCTATAATTCACCCCTCCACTTT. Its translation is CASSLLLSYNSPLHF. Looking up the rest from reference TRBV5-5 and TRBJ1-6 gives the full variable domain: DAGVTQSPTHLIKTRGQQVTLRCSPISGHKSVSWYQQVLGQGPQFIFQYYEKEERGRGNFPDRFSARQFPNYSSELNVNALLLGDSALYLCASSLLLSYNSPLHFGNGTRLTVT.

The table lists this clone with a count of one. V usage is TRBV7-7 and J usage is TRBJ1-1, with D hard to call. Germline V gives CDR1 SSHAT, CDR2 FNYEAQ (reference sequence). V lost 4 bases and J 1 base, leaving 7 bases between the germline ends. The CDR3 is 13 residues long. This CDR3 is CASSSTRNTEAFF. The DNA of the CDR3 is TGTGCCAGCAGCTCGACAAGGAACACTGAAGCTTTCTTT.

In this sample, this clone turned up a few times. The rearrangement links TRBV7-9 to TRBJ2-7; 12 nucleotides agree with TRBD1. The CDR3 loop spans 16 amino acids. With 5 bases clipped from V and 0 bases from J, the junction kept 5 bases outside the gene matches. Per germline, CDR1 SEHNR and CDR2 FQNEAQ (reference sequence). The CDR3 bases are TGTGCCAGCAGCCTAGTGGGACAGGGGGCCTCCTACGAGCAGTACTTC. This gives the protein CASSLVGQGASYEQYF. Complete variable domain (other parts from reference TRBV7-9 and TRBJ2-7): DTGVSQNPRHKITKRGQNVTFRCDPISEHNRLYWYRQTLGQGPEFLTYFQNEAQLEKSRLLSDRFSAERPKGSFSTLEIQRTEQGDSAMYLCASSLVGQGASYEQYFGPGTRLTVT.